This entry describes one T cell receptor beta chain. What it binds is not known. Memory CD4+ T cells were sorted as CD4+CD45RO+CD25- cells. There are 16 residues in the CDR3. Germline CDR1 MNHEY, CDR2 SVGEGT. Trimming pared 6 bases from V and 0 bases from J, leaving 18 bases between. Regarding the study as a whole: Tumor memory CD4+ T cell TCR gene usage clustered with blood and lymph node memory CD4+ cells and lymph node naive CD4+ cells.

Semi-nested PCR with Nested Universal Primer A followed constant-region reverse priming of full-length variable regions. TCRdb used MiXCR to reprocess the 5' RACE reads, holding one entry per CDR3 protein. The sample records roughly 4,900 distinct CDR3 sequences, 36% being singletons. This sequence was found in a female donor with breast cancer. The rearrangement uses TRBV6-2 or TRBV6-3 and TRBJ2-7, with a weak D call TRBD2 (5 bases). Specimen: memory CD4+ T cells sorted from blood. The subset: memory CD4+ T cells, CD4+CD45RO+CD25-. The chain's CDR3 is CASSSGVAWSSYEQYF. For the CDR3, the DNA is TGTGCCAGCAGCTCCGGGGTAGCGTGGAGCTCCTACGAGCAGTACTTC.